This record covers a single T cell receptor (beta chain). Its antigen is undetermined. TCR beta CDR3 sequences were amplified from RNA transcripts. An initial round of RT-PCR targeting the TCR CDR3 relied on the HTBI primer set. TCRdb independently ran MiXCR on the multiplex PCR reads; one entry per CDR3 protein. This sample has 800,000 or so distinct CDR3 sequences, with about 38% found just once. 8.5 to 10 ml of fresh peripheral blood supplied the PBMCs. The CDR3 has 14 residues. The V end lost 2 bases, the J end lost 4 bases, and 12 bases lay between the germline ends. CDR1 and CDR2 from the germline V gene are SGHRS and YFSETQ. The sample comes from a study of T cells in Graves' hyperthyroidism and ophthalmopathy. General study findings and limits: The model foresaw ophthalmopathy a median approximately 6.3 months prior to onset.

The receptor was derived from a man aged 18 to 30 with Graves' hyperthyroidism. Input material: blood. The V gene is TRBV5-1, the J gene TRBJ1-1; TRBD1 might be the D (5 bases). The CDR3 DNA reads TGCGCCAGCAGCTTCCGGGACCTGAGCACTGAAGCTTTCTTT. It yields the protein CASSFRDLSTEAFF.